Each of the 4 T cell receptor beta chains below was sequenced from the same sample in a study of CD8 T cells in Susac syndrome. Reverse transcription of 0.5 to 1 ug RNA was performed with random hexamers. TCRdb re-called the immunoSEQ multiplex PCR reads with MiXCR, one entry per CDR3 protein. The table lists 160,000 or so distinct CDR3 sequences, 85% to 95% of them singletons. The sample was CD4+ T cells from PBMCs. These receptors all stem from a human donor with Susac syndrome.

The CDR3 nucleotides read TGTGCCTGGAGTCGAGAAAACTATGGCTACACCTTC. It translates to CAWSRENYGYTF. The J gene is TRBJ1-2, the V gene TRBV30; D gene uncertain. Germline V lookup: CDR1 GTSNPN, CDR2 SVGIG (reference sequence). Trimming removed 2 bases from V and 2 bases from J, with 6 bases in between. The CDR3 spans 12 residues.

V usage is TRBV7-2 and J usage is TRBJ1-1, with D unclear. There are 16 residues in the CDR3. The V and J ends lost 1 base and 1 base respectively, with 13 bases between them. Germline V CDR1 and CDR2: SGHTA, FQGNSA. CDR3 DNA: TGTGCCAGCAGCTTAGGATGGCGTAAGGGGAACACTGAAGCTTTCTTT. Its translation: CASSLGWRKGNTEAFF.

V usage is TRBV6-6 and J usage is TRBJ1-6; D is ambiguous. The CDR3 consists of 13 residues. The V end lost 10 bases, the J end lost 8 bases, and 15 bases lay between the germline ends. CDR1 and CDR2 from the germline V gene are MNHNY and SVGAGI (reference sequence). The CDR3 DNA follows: TGTGCCATTACGGGCAAAGTATATTCACCCCTCCACTTT. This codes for CAITGKVYSPLHF.

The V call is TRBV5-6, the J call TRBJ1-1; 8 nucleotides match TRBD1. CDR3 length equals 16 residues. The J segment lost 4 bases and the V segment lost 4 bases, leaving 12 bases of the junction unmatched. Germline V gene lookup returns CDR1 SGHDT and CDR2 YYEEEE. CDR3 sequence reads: CASSQGTGTGVTEAFF. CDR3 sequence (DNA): TGTGCCAGCAGCCAAGGAACCGGGACAGGTGTCACTGAAGCTTTCTTT.